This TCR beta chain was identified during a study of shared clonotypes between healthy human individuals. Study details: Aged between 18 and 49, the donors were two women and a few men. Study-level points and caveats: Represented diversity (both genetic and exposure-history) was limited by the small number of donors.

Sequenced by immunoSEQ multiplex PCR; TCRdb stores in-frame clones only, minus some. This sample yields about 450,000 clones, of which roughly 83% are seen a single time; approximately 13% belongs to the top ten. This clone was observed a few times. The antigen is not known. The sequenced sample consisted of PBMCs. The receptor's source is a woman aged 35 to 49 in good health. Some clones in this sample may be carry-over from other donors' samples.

The CDR3 nucleotides read TGCAGCGTTGGGGCAGGTAGCAATCAGCCCCAGCATTTT. Its translation is CSVGAGSNQPQHF. The V call is TRBV29-1, the J call TRBJ1-5; D is ambiguous. V was clipped by 4 bases and J by 0 bases, with 7 bases between them. CDR3 size: 13 residues. CDR1 is SQVTM and CDR2 is ANQGSEA in the germline V gene.